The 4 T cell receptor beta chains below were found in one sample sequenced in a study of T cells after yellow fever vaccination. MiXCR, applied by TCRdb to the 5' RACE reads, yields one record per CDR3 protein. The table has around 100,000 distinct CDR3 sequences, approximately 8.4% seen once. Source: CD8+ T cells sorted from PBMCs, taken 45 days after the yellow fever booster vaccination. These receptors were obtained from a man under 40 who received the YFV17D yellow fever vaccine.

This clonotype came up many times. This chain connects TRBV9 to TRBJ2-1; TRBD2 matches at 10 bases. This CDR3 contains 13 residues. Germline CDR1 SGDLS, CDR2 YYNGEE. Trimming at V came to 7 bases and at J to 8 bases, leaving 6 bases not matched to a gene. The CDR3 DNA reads TGTGCCAGCGGCCTAGCGGGAGTCGATGAGCAGTTCTTC. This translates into CASGLAGVDEQFF.

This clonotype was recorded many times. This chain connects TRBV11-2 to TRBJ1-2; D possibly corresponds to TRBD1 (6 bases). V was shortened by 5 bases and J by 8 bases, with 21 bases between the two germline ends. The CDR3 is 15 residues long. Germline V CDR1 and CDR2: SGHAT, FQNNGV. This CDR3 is CASSVSRGTVLGYTF. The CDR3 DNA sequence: TGTGCCAGCAGCGTAAGCAGGGGCACAGTACTGGGCTACACCTTC.

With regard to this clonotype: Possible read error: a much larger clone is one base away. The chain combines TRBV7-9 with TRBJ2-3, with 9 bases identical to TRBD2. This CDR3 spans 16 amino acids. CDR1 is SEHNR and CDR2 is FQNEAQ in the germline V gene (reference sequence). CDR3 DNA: TGTGCCAGCAGCGTAGCGGGAGAGCTCCTCACAGATACGCAGTATTTT. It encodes CASSVAGELLTDTQYF.

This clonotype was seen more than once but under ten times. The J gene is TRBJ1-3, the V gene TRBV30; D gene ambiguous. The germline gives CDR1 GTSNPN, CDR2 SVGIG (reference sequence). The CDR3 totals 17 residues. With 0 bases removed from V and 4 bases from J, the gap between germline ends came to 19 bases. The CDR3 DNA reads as TGTGCCTGGAGTGTTGGATACGAAGATAGCCCGGGAAACACCATATATTTT. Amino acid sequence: CAWSVGYEDSPGNTIYF.